This T cell receptor beta chain was profiled in a study of neurological immune-mediated disorders. This clonotype was recorded many times. The unsorted libraries were made from 2 million PBMCs kept at -80 C. From 15-18 subjects, over 200 million TCR-beta sequences were obtained in each sequencing run. TCRdb reprocessed the 5' RACE reads via MiXCR and lists one record per CDR3 protein. The sample includes under 90,000 distinct CDR3 sequences, 10% of them seen just once. The CDR3 contains 16 residues. V was trimmed by 8 bases and J by 0 bases, leaving 20 bases between them. The germline V gene encodes CDR1 DFQATT and CDR2 SNEGSKA (reference sequence).

The sequence was obtained from a man aged 35-49 years in good health. The chain is built from TRBV20-1 and TRBJ2-1; perhaps TRBD2 as D (6 bases). Sequenced material: PBMCs. This chain's CDR3 is CSSWEERAHSYNEQFF. For the CDR3, the DNA is TGCAGTTCCTGGGAGGAACGGGCCCACTCCTACAATGAGCAGTTCTTC.